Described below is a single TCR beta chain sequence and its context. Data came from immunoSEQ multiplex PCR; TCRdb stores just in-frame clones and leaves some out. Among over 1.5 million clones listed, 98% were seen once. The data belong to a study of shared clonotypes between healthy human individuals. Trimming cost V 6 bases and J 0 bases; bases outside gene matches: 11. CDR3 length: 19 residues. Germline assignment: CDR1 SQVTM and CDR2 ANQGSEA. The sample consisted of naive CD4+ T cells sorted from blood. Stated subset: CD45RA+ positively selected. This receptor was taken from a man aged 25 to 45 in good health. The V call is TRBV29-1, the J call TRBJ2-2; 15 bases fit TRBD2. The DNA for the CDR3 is TGCAGCGTAGAGATACGGACTAGCGGGAGGGAACCGAACACCGGGGAGCTGTTTTTT. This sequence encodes CSVEIRTSGREPNTGELFF.